Each of the 21 T cell receptor beta chains below was sequenced from the same sample in a study of cytomegalovirus exposure and HLA in healthy donors. 13 Jbeta primers and 60 Vbeta primers were used for the PCR. Clones were read by immunoSEQ multiplex PCR, and TCRdb kept only the in-frame ones, dropping some. Among 60,000 to 75,000 clones, 73% were seen once, and the ten largest hold approximately 5.5%. Source material: PBMCs. These receptor sequences come from a man aged 50 or older in good health and CMV-seronegative.

The chain employs TRBV5-1 and TRBJ1-2, with 9 bases lining up with TRBD1. The trim removed 4 bases at V and 6 bases at J, leaving 4 bases unmatched. The germline CDR1 and CDR2 sequences are SGHRS and YFSETQ. The CDR3 spans 13 residues. CDR3 nucleotide sequence: TGCGCCAGCAGCCGACAGGGGGAGGATGGCTACACCTTC. Protein: CASSRQGEDGYTF.

V is TRBV5-4 and J is TRBJ2-7, with 7 bases matching TRBD2. The CDR3 runs 16 residues. V shed 4 bases and J 6 bases; nucleotides not matched to a gene: 16. Germline loops: CDR1 SGHNT, CDR2 YYREEE (reference sequence). In DNA form, the CDR3 reads TGTGCCAGCAGCATGGAAGGGACTATGGCTAGATCCGAGCAGTACTTC. It yields the protein CASSMEGTMARSEQYF.

Notes on this clone: A read error may account for a junction end that differs from germline. The rearrangement uses TRBV7-9 and TRBJ1-1; 7 nucleotides align to TRBD1. The CDR3 is 14 amino acids. The germline V gene has CDR1 SEHNR and CDR2 FQNEAQ (reference sequence). CDR3 DNA: TGTGCCAGCAGAGCCGGGACAGTGAACACTAAAGCTTTCTTT. The encoded protein is CASRAGTVNTKAFF.

This clone was observed a single time. The chain has TRBV9 and TRBJ1-4, with a weak D call TRBD1 (6 bases). CDR3 length: 12 amino acids. Germline values: CDR1 SGDLS, CDR2 YYNGEE. Trimming removed 4 bases at V and 12 bases at J, with 13 bases between. The CDR3 loop reads CASSPTNRELFF. The DNA for the CDR3 is TGTGCCAGCAGCCCGACCAACAGGGAACTGTTTTTT.

The V and J genes are TRBV4-2 and TRBJ2-5, with TRBD1 matching 8 bases. The CDR3 length is 13 residues. Germline CDR1 LGHNA, CDR2 YNFKEQ. With 6 bases clipped from V and 5 bases from J, the junction kept 5 bases outside the gene matches. As DNA, the CDR3 is TGTGCCAGCAGTGGCAGGGGGCAGGAGACCCAGTACTTC. It encodes CASSGRGQETQYF.

This clone was seen only a few times. The chain couples TRBV29-1 to TRBJ2-3; D is perhaps TRBD2 (7 bases). Germline loops: CDR1 SQVTM, CDR2 ANQGSEA. The V end lost 1 base, the J end lost 0 bases, and 8 bases lay between the germline ends. CDR3 size: 14 residues. CDR3 residues: CSVEGGGSTDTQYF. The DNA of the CDR3 is TGCAGCGTTGAAGGGGGGGGCAGCACAGATACGCAGTATTTT.

The chain combines TRBV5-4 with TRBJ2-5; D is unresolved. The CDR3 extends over 14 amino acids. CDR1 and CDR2 (germline): SGHNT, YYREEE (reference sequence). The V gene lost 3 bases and the J gene lost 3 bases, with 12 bases spanning the gap. CDR3 sequence (DNA): TGTGCCAGCAGCTCGTCTCTAGGAAAAGAGACCCAGTACTTC. This gives the protein CASSSSLGKETQYF. Complete variable domain (other parts from reference TRBV5-4 and TRBJ2-5): ETGVTQSPTHLIKTRGQQVTLRCSSQSGHNTVSWYQQALGQGPQFIFQYYREEENGRGNFPPRFSGLQFPNYSSELNVNALELDDSALYLCASSSSLGKETQYFGPGTRLLVL.

The rearrangement joins TRBV5-7 to TRBJ1-1; TRBD1 is a possible D gene (5 bases). TRBV5-7 is an open reading frame, and its role is uncertain. The germline V and J ends were trimmed by 4 bases and 3 bases, with 10 bases remaining between them. This CDR3 region has 13 residues. CDR3 sequence reads: CASSGVGDTEAFF. The CDR3 DNA reads as TGTGCCAGCAGCGGAGTAGGGGACACTGAAGCTTTCTTT.

The CDR3 bases are TGTGCCAGCAGCTTCCCTGCGGGCACCTTC. Its translation: CASSFPAGTF. The V call is TRBV5-6, the J call TRBJ1-2; D ambiguous. The CDR3 length is 10 residues. V shed 2 bases and J shed 13 bases, with 9 bases lying between them. Germline V gives CDR1 SGHDT, CDR2 YYEEEE.

The chain couples TRBV11-2 to TRBJ2-7; D may be TRBD1 (6 bases). The germline V gene encodes CDR1 SGHAT and CDR2 FQNNGV. This CDR3 contains 15 residues. V dropped 5 bases and J dropped 3 bases, with 17 bases sitting between them. CDR3 nucleotide sequence: TGTGCCAGCAGCCGATCCGGGACAAAGTACTACGAGCAGTACTTC. This codes for CASSRSGTKYYEQYF.

This chain connects TRBV19 to TRBJ2-1; a weak D match, TRBD1 (6 bases). The CDR3 is 16 residues long. V gave up 4 bases and J gave up 2 bases, with 15 bases separating them. Germline loops: CDR1 LNHDA, CDR2 SQIVND (reference sequence). The DNA of the CDR3 is TGTGCCAGTAGTAGGGTTCAGGGGAAAACCTACAATGAGCAGTTCTTC. Translated: CASSRVQGKTYNEQFF.

This clone occurred a few times. The chain has TRBV7-8 and TRBJ2-7; possible D gene TRBD2, 5 bases. The CDR3 covers 13 residues. Trimming stripped 5 bases from V and 2 bases from J, with 10 bases between. CDR1 is SGHVS, CDR2 FQNEAQ, per germline. The CDR3 nucleotides are TGTGCCAGCAGCCGGGCGAGGGCCTACGAGCAGTACTTC. Translating it yields CASSRARAYEQYF. The full variable domain, its missing parts supplied by reference TRBV7-8 and TRBJ2-7, is GAGVSQSPRYKVAKRGQDVALRCDPISGHVSLFWYQQALGQGPEFLTYFQNEAQLDKSGLPSDRFFAERPEGSVSTLKIQRTQQEDSAVYLCASSRARAYEQYFGPGTRLTVT.

The CDR3 DNA follows: TGCGCCAGCAGTGAGAGAGGAGATACGCAGTATTTT. It specifies CASSERGDTQYF. The rearrangement links TRBV10-1 to TRBJ2-3, with D unclear. The germline CDR1 and CDR2 sequences are WNHNN and SYGVQD (reference sequence). The CDR3 runs to 12 residues. Trimming left V 2 bases short and J 5 bases short, with 5 bases between.

The V call is TRBV27, the J call TRBJ2-7; 7 bases are a match to TRBD1. V lost 10 bases, J lost 1 base, and 4 bases stayed unmatched. In germline, CDR1 is MNHEY, CDR2 SMNVEV (reference sequence). This CDR3 has 12 residues. CDR3 nucleotide sequence: TGTGCCACCGGGGACAGATCCTACGAGCAGTACTTC. Translation: CATGDRSYEQYF.

The chain employs TRBV19 and TRBJ1-5; unclear D gene. The CDR3 extends over 19 amino acids. Germline V lookup: CDR1 LNHDA, CDR2 SQIVND (reference sequence). With 8 bases removed from V and 2 bases from J, the gap between germline ends came to 28 bases. The DNA for the CDR3 is TGTGCCAGTGGATGGCCCCACTCAATAATAGGGAGCCGCAATCAGCCCCAGCATTTT. Translating gives CASGWPHSIIGSRNQPQHF.

This clone was counted only a few times. The chain employs TRBV2 and TRBJ1-5; D is undetermined. From germline, CDR1 is SNHLY and CDR2 FYNNEI. The CDR3 length is 11 residues. V gave up 4 bases and J gave up 11 bases, with 9 bases separating them. CDR3 region: CASSGGRSQHF. As DNA, the CDR3 is TGTGCCAGCAGTGGAGGGAGATCCCAGCATTTT.

The V gene is TRBV9, the J gene TRBJ2-3; 7 bases map to TRBD2. Looked up from germline, CDR1 is SGDLS and CDR2 is YYNGEE. V shed 1 base and J 1 base; nucleotides not matched to a gene: 0. The CDR3 spans 14 residues. This chain's CDR3 is CASSVLAGTDTQYF. CDR3 nucleotides: TGTGCCAGCAGCGTACTAGCGGGCACAGATACGCAGTATTTT.

This clone has a handful of counts. The rearrangement joins TRBV6-6 to TRBJ1-5, with 7 positions matching TRBD1. The CDR3 extends over 16 amino acids. Per germline, CDR1 MNHNY and CDR2 SVGAGI (reference sequence). Unmatched junction bases numbered 10, after V lost 5 bases and J lost 3 bases. The CDR3, as DNA: TGTGCCAGCAGTACAATACAGGGGTCGAACAATCAGCCCCAGCATTTT. Its protein product is CASSTIQGSNNQPQHF.

The chain uses TRBV10-3 and TRBJ2-3; 8 nucleotides match TRBD1. The CDR3 loop spans 16 amino acids. In germline, CDR1 is ENHRY, CDR2 SYGVKD. With 6 bases clipped from V and 3 bases from J, the junction kept 11 bases outside the gene matches. CDR3 DNA: TGTGCCATCAGAAAAGACAGGGGCGGTGGAACAGATACGCAGTATTTT. It is translated as CAIRKDRGGGTDTQYF.

This sequence joins TRBV29-1 and TRBJ2-1, with 14 bases fitting TRBD2. Unmatched junction bases numbered 9, after V lost 5 bases and J lost 6 bases. CDR1 is SQVTM, CDR2 ANQGSEA, per germline. The CDR3 is made up of 16 amino acids. The CDR3 here is CSVRGTTSGGANEQFF. CDR3 nucleotide sequence: TGCAGCGTTAGAGGTACGACTAGCGGGGGGGCCAATGAGCAGTTCTTC.

V gene TRBV5-6 combines with J gene TRBJ1-6; 7 nucleotides match TRBD1. The CDR3 runs to 13 residues. Germline lookup yields CDR1 SGHDT and CDR2 YYEEEE. The V segment lost 4 bases and the J segment 9 bases; nucleotides outside the gene matches: 4. CDR3 in amino acids: CASSDNRGSPLHF. The CDR3 bases are TGTGCCAGCAGCGATAACAGGGGTTCACCCCTCCACTTT.